The 28 T cell receptor beta chains below come from one sample, sequenced in a study of T cells in Graves' hyperthyroidism and ophthalmopathy (dated by TCRdb to about 2019). The library relied on multiplex PCR. Reads for this sample came from an Illumina HiSeq 2000. TCR beta CDR3 regions were amplified from RNA transcripts. For the first round of RT-PCR on the TCR CDR3, the HTBI primer set was used together with the Qiagen OneStep RT-PCR kit. Clones were called with MiXCR by TCRdb after fastp trimmed the public reads at Q25, and only in-frame beta chains were retained. Rows merge per CDR3 protein into single entries with the most common DNA and genes. Within this sample are over 500,000 distinct CDR3 sequences, with approximately 17% of them counted one time only. The leading ten clones occupy roughly 18% of the sample. Input material: blood. The source is a woman aged 18-30 years with Graves' ophthalmopathy.

This clonotype has a count of ten or more. The rearrangement links TRBV28 to TRBJ2-3; the D call may be TRBD1 or TRBD2 (5 bases each). Germline V gene lookup returns CDR1 MDHEN and CDR2 SYDVKM. The CDR3 consists of 15 residues. The V and J ends lost 2 bases and 2 bases respectively, with 11 bases between them. The CDR3 spells CASSLEGHSTDTQYF. The CDR3 DNA follows: TGTGCCAGCAGTTTAGAGGGGCATTCCACAGATACGCAGTATTTT.

The rearrangement joins TRBV2 to TRBJ2-7; TRBD1 might be the D (6 bases). The germline CDR1 and CDR2 sequences are SNHLY and FYNNEI. The CDR3 has 13 residues. V was clipped by 7 bases and J by 2 bases, with 12 bases between them. For the CDR3, the DNA is TGTGCCAGCAATATCAGGGGTGCCTACGAGCAGTACTTC. Amino acids: CASNIRGAYEQYF. The variable domain in full, completed from reference TRBV2 and TRBJ2-7, reads EPEVTQTPSHQVTQMGQEVILRCVPISNHLYFYWYRQILGQKVEFLVSFYNNEISEKSEIFDDQFSVERPDGSNFTLKIRSTKLEDSAMYFCASNIRGAYEQYFGPGTRLTVT.

This clonotype appeared once. The V and J genes are TRBV15 and TRBJ1-4; D is unresolved. This CDR3 contains 17 residues. Trimming removed 0 bases at V and 6 bases at J, with 17 bases between. Per the germline V gene, CDR1 is LNHNV and CDR2 is YYDKDF (reference sequence). The CDR3 is CATSRDRPPGRHEKLFF. The CDR3 nucleotides read TGTGCCACCAGCAGAGATAGGCCACCCGGGAGACATGAAAAACTGTTTTTT.

This clonotype has a count of ten or more. The chain is built from TRBV7-2 and TRBJ2-7; 9 bases are shared with TRBD2. The V segment lost 1 base and the J segment 9 bases; nucleotides outside the gene matches: 19. Germline V gene sequence: CDR1 SGHTA, CDR2 FQGNSA. The length of the CDR3 is 18 residues. In DNA, the CDR3 is TGTGCCAGCAGCTTAGTCTCGCTAGCGGGATTTGCGGACCTTGGGCAGTACTTC. It translates to CASSLVSLAGFADLGQYF.

This chain connects TRBV5-6 to TRBJ2-7; D not resolved. Per the germline V gene, CDR1 is SGHDT and CDR2 is YYEEEE. The CDR3 length is 13 residues. Between the trimmed V and J ends, which lost 1 base and 3 bases, there was a span of 8 bases. CDR3 sequence reads: CASSLRELYEQYF. The CDR3 bases are TGTGCCAGCAGCTTGCGCGAGCTCTACGAGCAGTACTTC.

The sample holds a few counts of this clonotype. This rearrangement joins TRBV25-1 to TRBJ1-4; D not certain. The V and J ends lost 2 bases and 4 bases respectively, with 8 bases between them. The V gene's germline CDR1 is MGHDK and CDR2 SYGVNS. The CDR3 is made up of 14 amino acids. The CDR3 DNA reads TGTGCCAGCAGTGAAGGAGGTTTTAATGAAAAACTGTTTTTT. Its protein product is CASSEGGFNEKLFF. Variable domain in full (rest from reference TRBV25-1 and TRBJ1-4): EADIYQTPRYLVIGTGKKITLECSQTMGHDKMYWYQQDPGMELHLIHYSYGVNSTEKGDLSSESTVSRIRTEHFPLTLESARPSHTSQYLCASSEGGFNEKLFFGSGTQLSVL.

A word on this clonotype: A much more abundant neighbour one base away suggests this may be a read error. The chain combines TRBV20-1 with TRBJ1-1, with D perhaps TRBD1 (6 bases). This CDR3 has 14 amino acids. Germline CDR1 and CDR2: DFQATT and SNEGSKA (reference sequence). The CDR3, as DNA: TGCAGTACTAGAGCCGGGGGGGCAAACACTGAAGCTTTCTTT. It codes for CSTRAGGANTEAFF.

This clonotype was detected many times. V is TRBV20-1 and J is TRBJ2-7; TRBD1 aligns across 7 bases. CDR1 and CDR2 from the germline V gene are DFQATT and SNEGSKA (reference sequence). The CDR3 is made up of 12 amino acids. The V gene end was trimmed by 5 bases and the J gene end by 4 bases; junction bases not matched to a gene: 5. CDR3 loop: CSARDSLYEQYF. DNA for the CDR3: TGCAGTGCTCGGGACAGCTTATACGAGCAGTACTTC.

The chain recombines TRBV19 with TRBJ2-5, with 12 bases lining up with TRBD2. J gave up 2 bases and V 4 bases, and 2 bases lay outside the gene matches. The CDR3 totals 15 residues. Germline values: CDR1 LNHDA, CDR2 SQIVND (reference sequence). CDR3 sequence: CASSTLAGGQETQYF. The DNA of the CDR3 is TGTGCCAGTAGTACGCTAGCGGGAGGGCAAGAGACCCAGTACTTC.

This clonotype came up a few times. The gene calls are TRBV11-2 and TRBJ2-3; 8 bases are a match to TRBD2. CDR1 and CDR2 from the germline V gene are SGHAT and FQNNGV. Germline trimming cut 2 bases from V and 2 bases from J; bases unmatched to any gene: 6. CDR3 length equals 16 residues. The CDR3, as DNA: TGTGCCAGCAGCTTATTAGCGGGGAGATTCACAGATACGCAGTATTTT. Protein: CASSLLAGRFTDTQYF.

This clonotype was seen many times. This rearrangement joins TRBV2 to TRBJ1-2, with 12 bases lining up with TRBD1. The CDR3 covers 19 residues. V dropped 3 bases and J dropped 2; count of bases not matched to a gene: 13. Germline assignment: CDR1 SNHLY and CDR2 FYNNEI. CDR3 bases: TGTGCCAGCAGTGACTCGGGGTGGGACAGGGGGCAAAGGAACTATGGCTACACCTTC. It specifies CASSDSGWDRGQRNYGYTF.

This clonotype was detected a few times. The junction and the germline gene differ at one end; a read error may be behind it. CDR3 in amino acids: CAGSDEGILGGYTF. CDR3 sequence (DNA): TGTGCCGGCAGTGACGAGGGGATCCTGGGGGGCTACACCTTC. The chain employs TRBV2 and TRBJ1-2, with D possibly matching TRBD1 (5 bases). This CDR3 spans 14 amino acids. Germline assignment: CDR1 SNHLY and CDR2 FYNNEI.

This chain connects TRBV20-1 to TRBJ2-1; D perhaps matches TRBD2 (6 bases). V lost 5 bases and J 0 bases, leaving 11 bases between the germline ends. The CDR3 is 14 amino acids. CDR1 is DFQATT, CDR2 SNEGSKA, per germline (reference sequence). The CDR3 DNA reads TGCAGTGCTGTCCAGCGGGCCTCCTACAATGAGCAGTTCTTC. Protein: CSAVQRASYNEQFF.

This clonotype appeared a few times. A much larger clone differs by one base, so this may be a read error. The rearrangement links TRBV28 to TRBJ2-5, with 9 bases fitting TRBD1. J gave up 7 bases and V 4 bases, and 16 bases lay outside the gene matches. The CDR3 has 17 residues. CDR1 MDHEN and CDR2 SYDVKM come from the germline V gene. The CDR3 coding sequence is TGTGCCAGCAGTTACCCTTTAGGGACAGGGAATGTGGGGACCCAGTACTTC. It specifies CASSYPLGTGNVGTQYF.

At least ten counts were recorded for this clonotype. This chain joins TRBV11-2 and TRBJ2-3; TRBD2 aligns across 7 bases. Germline values: CDR1 SGHAT, CDR2 FQNNGV. The CDR3 has 15 residues. V was clipped by 7 bases and J by 4 bases; unmatched bases: 11. The CDR3 protein is CASKIYLAGADTQYF. In DNA form, the CDR3 reads TGTGCCAGCAAAATTTACTTGGCGGGGGCAGATACGCAGTATTTT.

This clonotype was detected a few times. The CDR3 sequence is CATSRDRQGSYGYTF. CDR3 bases: TGTGCCACCAGCAGAGATCGGCAGGGCTCCTATGGCTACACCTTC. This sequence joins TRBV15 and TRBJ1-2, with a weak D call TRBD1 (5 bases). Looked up from germline, CDR1 is LNHNV and CDR2 is YYDKDF (reference sequence). This CDR3 region has 15 residues. The V end lost 0 bases, the J end lost 4 bases, and 12 bases lay between the germline ends.

In the case of this clonotype: It may be a read error: a sequence one base away is much more abundant. V usage is TRBV13 and J usage is TRBJ1-5; TRBD1 agrees at 7 bases. V shed 6 bases, J shed 3 bases, and the junction held 17 bases outside the gene matches. Germline values: CDR1 PRHDT, CDR2 FYEKMQ (reference sequence). This CDR3 has 18 amino acids. CDR3 bases: TGTGCCAGCAGTGAATTGGGACAGTTCCCTCCGATCAATCAGCCCCAGCATTTT. Amino acids: CASSELGQFPPINQPQHF.

This clonotype showed up many times. This rearrangement joins TRBV20-1 to TRBJ2-3; weak D call: TRBD1 (8 bases). CDR1 DFQATT and CDR2 SNEGSKA come from the germline V gene (reference sequence). There are 18 residues in the CDR3. Trimming removed 2 bases from V and 3 bases from J, with 24 bases in between. The CDR3: CSARPNYVGQGGTDTQYF. The DNA for the CDR3 is TGCAGTGCTAGACCAAATTATGTAGGACAGGGAGGGACAGATACGCAGTATTTT.

CDR3: CASTIRQGVVSYEQYF. The CDR3 DNA reads TGTGCCAGCACCATCAGACAGGGGGTTGTCTCCTACGAGCAGTACTTC. The rearrangement links TRBV28 to TRBJ2-7; TRBD1 aligns across 9 bases. V lost 7 bases and J lost 0; bases outside the gene matches: 10. Germline loops: CDR1 MDHEN, CDR2 SYDVKM. The CDR3 consists of 16 residues.

This clonotype was counted a few times. The rearrangement links TRBV27 to TRBJ1-5, with D possibly matching TRBD1 (5 bases). CDR1 MNHEY and CDR2 SMNVEV come from the germline V gene (reference sequence). The CDR3 spans 17 residues. The V and J ends lost 5 bases and 0 bases respectively, with 17 bases between them. The CDR3: CASSTWGENYSNQPQHF. CDR3 DNA: TGTGCCAGCAGTACCTGGGGGGAAAACTATAGCAATCAGCCCCAGCATTTT.

This rearrangement joins TRBV5-1 to TRBJ1-4, with D tentatively TRBD1 (5 bases). V shed 0 bases and J shed 0 bases, with 12 bases lying between them. This CDR3 region has 17 residues. CDR1 is SGHRS and CDR2 is YFSETQ in the germline V gene. In nucleotides, the CDR3 is TGCGCCAGCAGCTTGGATGCTCGGGGGGCAACTAATGAAAAACTGTTTTTT. It translates to CASSLDARGATNEKLFF.

The chain links TRBV20-1 to TRBJ2-1; 9 positions match TRBD2. The J segment lost 7 bases and the V segment lost 7 bases, leaving 5 bases of the junction unmatched. Germline CDR1 and CDR2: DFQATT and SNEGSKA (reference sequence). The CDR3 contains 12 residues. This chain's CDR3 is CSVRTSVNEQFF. The CDR3 DNA is TGCAGTGTCAGGACTAGCGTGAATGAGCAGTTCTTC.

This clonotype was seen ten or more times. The genes are TRBV24-1 and TRBJ1-5; possible D gene TRBD1, 5 bases. The germline V gene encodes CDR1 KGHDR and CDR2 SFDVKD. Trimming stripped 6 bases from V and 6 bases from J, with 14 bases between. The CDR3 contains 14 residues. Here the CDR3 reads CATSSGYRTQPQHF. As DNA, the CDR3 is TGTGCCACCAGTTCGGGATACAGGACTCAGCCCCAGCATTTT.

The table lists this clonotype with many counts. This rearrangement joins TRBV28 to TRBJ2-7; TRBD1 aligns across 7 bases. CDR1 MDHEN and CDR2 SYDVKM come from the germline V gene. This CDR3 has 14 residues. Trimming took 5 bases from V and 2 from J; bases not matched to a gene: 6. CDR3 bases: TGTGCCAGCAGTCCGCGGACAGGAACCTACGAGCAGTACTTC. This gives the protein CASSPRTGTYEQYF. Filled out from reference TRBV28 and TRBJ2-7, the complete variable domain reads DVKVTQSSRYLVKRTGEKVFLECVQDMDHENMFWYRQDPGLGLRLIYFSYDVKMKEKGDIPEGYSVSREKKERFSLILESASTNQTSMYLCASSPRTGTYEQYFGPGTRLTVT.

The J gene is TRBJ2-7, the V gene TRBV27; perhaps TRBD1 as D (6 bases). V lost 5 bases and J lost 4, with 18 bases in between. Per the germline V gene, CDR1 is MNHEY and CDR2 is SMNVEV (reference sequence). The CDR3 consists of 15 residues. In DNA form, the CDR3 reads TGTGCCAGCAGTCTCCAGGGGAACCCCTTTTACGAGCAGTACTTC. This translates into CASSLQGNPFYEQYF.

This clonotype was found many times. V gene TRBV30 combines with J gene TRBJ2-7; TRBD2 is a possible D gene (6 bases). The CDR3 totals 11 residues. Trimming took 2 bases from V and 5 from J, leaving 7 bases between them. Germline V gene data show CDR1 as GTSNPN and CDR2 as SVGIG (reference sequence). The CDR3 here is CAWSWRDEQYF. The CDR3, as DNA: TGTGCCTGGAGTTGGAGGGACGAGCAGTACTTC.

This clonotype appeared once. The germline gene is not matched at one end of the junction; a read error may be the cause. The J gene is TRBJ2-1, the V gene TRBV10-3; D not certain. Germline V gene sequence: CDR1 ENHRY, CDR2 SYGVKD. CDR3 length equals 14 residues. CDR3 nucleotides: TGTGCCATCAGTGGGTTGACCCTATACAATGAGCAGCTCTTC. Its translation: CAISGLTLYNEQLF.

The V and J genes are TRBV28 and TRBJ2-7; tentatively, D is TRBD1 (6 bases). This CDR3 comprises 14 residues. Between the trimmed V and J ends, which lost 4 bases and 2 bases, there was a span of 12 bases. Per the germline V gene, CDR1 is MDHEN and CDR2 is SYDVKM. The CDR3 sequence: CASSSPGGTYEQYF. CDR3 nucleotides: TGTGCCAGCAGTTCCCCTGGGGGCACCTACGAGCAGTACTTC.